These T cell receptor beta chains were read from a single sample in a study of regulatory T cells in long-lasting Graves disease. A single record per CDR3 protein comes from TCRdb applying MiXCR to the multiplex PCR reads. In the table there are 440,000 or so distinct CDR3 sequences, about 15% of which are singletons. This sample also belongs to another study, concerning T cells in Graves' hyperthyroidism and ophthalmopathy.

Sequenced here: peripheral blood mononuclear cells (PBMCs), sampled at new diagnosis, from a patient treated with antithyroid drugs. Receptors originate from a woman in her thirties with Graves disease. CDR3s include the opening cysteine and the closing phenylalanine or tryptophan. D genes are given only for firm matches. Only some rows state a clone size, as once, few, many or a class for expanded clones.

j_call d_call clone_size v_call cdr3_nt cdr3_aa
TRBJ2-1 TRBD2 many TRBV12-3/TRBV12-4 TGTGCCAGCAGTATACCCGGGACTAGCGGGAGATTCTACAATGAGCAGTTCTTC CASSIPGTSGRFYNEQFF
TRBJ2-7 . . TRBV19 TGTGCCAGTAGTCTCACTAGTTCTCCTACCTACGAGCAGTACTTC CASSLTSSPTYEQYF
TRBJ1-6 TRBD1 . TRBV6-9 TGTGCCAGCAGTTCTCGACAGGGCAACTCACCCCTCCACTTT CASSSRQGNSPLHF
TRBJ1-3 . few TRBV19 TGTGCCAGTAGTATTGGACAGCTCTCTGGAAACACCATATATTTT CASSIGQLSGNTIYF
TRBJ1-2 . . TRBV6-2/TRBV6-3 TGTGCCACCAGTTATCGGCCAATTTATGGCTACACCTTC CATSYRPIYGYTF
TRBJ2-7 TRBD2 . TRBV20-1 TGCCTTCCGGGAGGCGGGTACGAGCAGTACTTC CLPGGGYEQYF
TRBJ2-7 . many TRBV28 TGTGCCAGCAGCAGGGGTTACGAGCAGTACTTC CASSRGYEQYF
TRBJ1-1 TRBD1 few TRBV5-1 TGCGCCAGCAGCTTGGTTTGGGACAGGGGGCGAAGTTCATACGAGAACACTGAAGCTTTCTTT CASSLVWDRGRSSYENTEAFF
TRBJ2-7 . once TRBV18 TGTGCCAGCAGCGTGACGACGGAATCCAGGGTAAGAGAGCAGTACTTC CASSVTTESRVREQYF
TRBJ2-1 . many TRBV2 TGTGCCAGCGGACAAGTCAGTGAGCAGTTCTTC CASGQVSEQFF
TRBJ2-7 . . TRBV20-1 TGCAGTGCTAACTTTCGAGCGGGTTTATACGAGCAGTACTTC CSANFRAGLYEQYF
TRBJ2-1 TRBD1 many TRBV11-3 TGTGCCAGCAGCTCCCGGACAGGGACCTACAATGAGCAGTTCTTC CASSSRTGTYNEQFF
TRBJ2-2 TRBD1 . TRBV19 TGTGCCAGTAGTATAAGAGGGGGCCTTTCCACCGGGGAGCTGTTTTTT CASSIRGGLSTGELFF
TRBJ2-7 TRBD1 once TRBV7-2 TGTGCCAGCAGATACAGCCGGGACAGAGCCTACGAGCAGTACTTC CASRYSRDRAYEQYF
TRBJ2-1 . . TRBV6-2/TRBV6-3 TGTGCCAGCAGCTACGGGCGAGTATCCTACAATGAGCAGTTCTTC CASSYGRVSYNEQFF
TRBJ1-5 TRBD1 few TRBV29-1 TGCAGCGTTGCGCAGGGGGGCAGCAATCAGCCCCAGCATTTT CSVAQGGSNQPQHF
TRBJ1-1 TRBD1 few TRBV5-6 TGTGCCAGCAGGCGGACAGGCCGAATTAACACTGAAGCTTTCTTT CASRRTGRINTEAFF
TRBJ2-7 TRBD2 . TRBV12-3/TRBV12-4 TGTGCCAGCAGCGCGGGGGGACTCGGTTCCTACGAGCAGTACTTC CASSAGGLGSYEQYF
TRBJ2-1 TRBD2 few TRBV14 TGTGCCAGCAGCCCAAGAAGTCCTAGCGGGAGAAACATATACTCCTACAATGAGCAGTTCTTC CASSPRSPSGRNIYSYNEQFF
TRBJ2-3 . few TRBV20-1 TGCAGTGCTAGGATGCGGCCCGACCCAGATACGCAGTATTTT CSARMRPDPDTQYF
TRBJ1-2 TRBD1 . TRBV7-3 TGTGCCAGCAGCTCCCCCCCCGGGACAGGGGGCATTATACCCTATGGCTACACCTTC CASSSPPGTGGIIPYGYTF
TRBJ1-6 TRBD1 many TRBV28 TGTGCCAGCAGTAAGGACAGGGGACCCCTCCACTTT CASSKDRGPLHF